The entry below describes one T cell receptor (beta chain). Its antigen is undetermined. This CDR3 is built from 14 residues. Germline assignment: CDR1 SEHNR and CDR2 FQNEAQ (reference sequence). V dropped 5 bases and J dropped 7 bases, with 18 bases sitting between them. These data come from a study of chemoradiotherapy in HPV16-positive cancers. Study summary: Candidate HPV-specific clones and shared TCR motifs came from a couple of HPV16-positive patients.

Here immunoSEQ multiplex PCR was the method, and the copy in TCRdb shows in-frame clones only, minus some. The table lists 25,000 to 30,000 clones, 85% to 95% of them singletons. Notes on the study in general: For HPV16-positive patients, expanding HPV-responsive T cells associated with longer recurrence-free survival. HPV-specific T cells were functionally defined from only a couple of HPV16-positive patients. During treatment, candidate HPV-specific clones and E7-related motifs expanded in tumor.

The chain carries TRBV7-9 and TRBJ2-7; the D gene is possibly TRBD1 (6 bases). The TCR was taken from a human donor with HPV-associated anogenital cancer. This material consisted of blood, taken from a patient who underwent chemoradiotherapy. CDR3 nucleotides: TGTGCCAGCAGCCAACAGGGTGGGCTCTTGGAGCAGTACTTC. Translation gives CASSQQGGLLEQYF.